Sequencing of this T cell receptor beta chain was carried out in a study of blood T cell repertoires in COVID-19. Overall study context: In each case, the material was cDNA or gDNA derived from T cells, B-cell-depleted T cells, or PBMCs.

This CDR3 contains 15 residues. The germline CDR1 and CDR2 sequences are MNHEY and SMNVEV (reference sequence). V dropped 5 bases and J dropped 4; count of bases not matched to a gene: 7. Assay: immunoSEQ multiplex PCR; the TCRdb copy retains only in-frame clones and omits some. The sample shows about 120,000 clones, just over 85% of them seen only once. The sequencing sample was made of peripheral blood. This chain connects TRBV27 to TRBJ2-7, with TRBD2 matching over 11 bases. The TCR sequence derives from a woman between 50 and 59 years old with active or convalescent COVID-19. CDR3 sequence reads: CASSTIAGGPYEQYF. The CDR3 bases are TGTGCCAGCAGTACCATAGCGGGAGGGCCTTACGAGCAGTACTTC.